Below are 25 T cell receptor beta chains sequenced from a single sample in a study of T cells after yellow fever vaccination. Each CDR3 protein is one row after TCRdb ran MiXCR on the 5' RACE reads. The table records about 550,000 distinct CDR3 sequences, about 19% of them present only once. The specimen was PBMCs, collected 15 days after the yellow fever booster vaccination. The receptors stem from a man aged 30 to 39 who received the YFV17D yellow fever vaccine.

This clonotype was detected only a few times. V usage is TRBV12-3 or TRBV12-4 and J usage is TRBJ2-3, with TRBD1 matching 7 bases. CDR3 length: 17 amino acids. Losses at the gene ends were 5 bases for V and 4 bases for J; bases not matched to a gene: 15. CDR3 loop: CASSIRGDRALPDTQYF. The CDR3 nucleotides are TGTGCCAGCAGTATCCGTGGAGACAGGGCTTTACCAGATACGCAGTATTTT.

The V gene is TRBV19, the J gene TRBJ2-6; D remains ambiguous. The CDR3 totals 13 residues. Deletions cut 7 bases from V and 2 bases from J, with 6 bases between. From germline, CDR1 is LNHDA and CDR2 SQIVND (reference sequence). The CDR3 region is CASTNTGANVLTF. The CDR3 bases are TGTGCCAGTACCAATACTGGGGCCAACGTCCTGACTTTC.

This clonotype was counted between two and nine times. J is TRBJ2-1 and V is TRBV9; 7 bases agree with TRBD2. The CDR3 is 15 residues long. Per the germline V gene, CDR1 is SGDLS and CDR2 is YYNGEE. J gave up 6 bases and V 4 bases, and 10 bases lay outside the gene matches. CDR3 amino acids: CASSTGTMRSNEQFF. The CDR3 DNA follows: TGTGCCAGCAGCACCGGGACTATGCGCAGCAATGAGCAGTTCTTC.

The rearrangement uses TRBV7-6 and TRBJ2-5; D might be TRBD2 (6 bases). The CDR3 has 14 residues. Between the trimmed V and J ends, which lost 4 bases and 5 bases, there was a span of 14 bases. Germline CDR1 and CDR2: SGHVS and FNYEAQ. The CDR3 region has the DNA TGTGCCAGCAGCTATTTAGCGGAGGAGGAGACCCAGTACTTC. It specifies CASSYLAEEETQYF.

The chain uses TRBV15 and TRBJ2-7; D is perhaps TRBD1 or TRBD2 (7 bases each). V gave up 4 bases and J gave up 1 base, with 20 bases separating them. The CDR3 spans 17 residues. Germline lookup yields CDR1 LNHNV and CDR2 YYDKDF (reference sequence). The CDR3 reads CATSKRDYGTDSYEQYF. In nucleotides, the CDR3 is TGTGCCACCAGCAAAAGGGACTATGGGACAGATTCCTACGAGCAGTACTTC. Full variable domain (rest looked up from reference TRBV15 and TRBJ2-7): DAMVIQNPRYQVTQFGKPVTLSCSQTLNHNVMYWYQQKSSQAPKLLFHYYDKDFNNEADTPDNFQSRRPNTSFCFLDIRSPGLGDTAMYLCATSKRDYGTDSYEQYFGPGTRLTVT.

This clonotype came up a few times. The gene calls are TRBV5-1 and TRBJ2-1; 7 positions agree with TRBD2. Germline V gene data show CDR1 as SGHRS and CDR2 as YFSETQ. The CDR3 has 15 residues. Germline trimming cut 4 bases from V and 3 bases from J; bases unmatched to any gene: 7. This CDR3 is CASSHPGGSYNEQFF. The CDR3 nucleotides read TGCGCCAGCAGCCACCCTGGCGGGAGCTACAATGAGCAGTTCTTC.

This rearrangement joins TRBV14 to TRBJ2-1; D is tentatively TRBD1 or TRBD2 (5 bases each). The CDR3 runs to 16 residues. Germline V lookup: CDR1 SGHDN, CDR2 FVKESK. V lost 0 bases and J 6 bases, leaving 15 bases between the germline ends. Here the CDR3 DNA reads TGTGCCAGCAGCCAAGATTCAAATAGAGGGACCAATGAGCAGTTCTTC. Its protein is CASSQDSNRGTNEQFF.

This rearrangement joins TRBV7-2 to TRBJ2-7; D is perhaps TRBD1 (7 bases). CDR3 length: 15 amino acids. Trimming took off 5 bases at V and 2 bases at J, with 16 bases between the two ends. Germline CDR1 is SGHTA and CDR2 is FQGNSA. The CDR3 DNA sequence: TGTGCCAGCAGCAATCAGGGGGGAACTGCCTACGAGCAGTACTTC. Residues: CASSNQGGTAYEQYF.

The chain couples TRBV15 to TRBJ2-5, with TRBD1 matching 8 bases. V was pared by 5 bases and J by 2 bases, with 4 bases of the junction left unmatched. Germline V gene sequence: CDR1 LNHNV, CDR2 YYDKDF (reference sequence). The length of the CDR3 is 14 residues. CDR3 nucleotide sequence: TGTGCCACCAGCCTCGACAGGGGTCAAGAGACCCAGTACTTC. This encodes CATSLDRGQETQYF.

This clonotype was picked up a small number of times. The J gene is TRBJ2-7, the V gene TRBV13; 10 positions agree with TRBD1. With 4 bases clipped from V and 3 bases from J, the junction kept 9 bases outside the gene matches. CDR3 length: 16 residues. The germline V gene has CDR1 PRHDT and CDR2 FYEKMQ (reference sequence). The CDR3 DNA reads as TGTGCCAGCAGCTCCGGGGGGGACAGGGGAAACTACGAGCAGTACTTC. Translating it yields CASSSGGDRGNYEQYF. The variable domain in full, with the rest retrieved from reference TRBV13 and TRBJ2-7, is AAGVIQSPRHLIKEKRETATLKCYPIPRHDTVYWYQQGPGQDPQFLISFYEKMQSDKGSIPDRFSAQQFSDYHSELNMSSLELGDSALYFCASSSGGDRGNYEQYFGPGTRLTVT.

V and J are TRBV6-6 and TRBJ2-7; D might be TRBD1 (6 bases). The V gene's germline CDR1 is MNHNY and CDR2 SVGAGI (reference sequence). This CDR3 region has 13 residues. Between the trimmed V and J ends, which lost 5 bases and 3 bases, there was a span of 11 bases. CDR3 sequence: CASSETGFYEQYF. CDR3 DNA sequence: TGTGCCAGCAGTGAGACAGGATTCTACGAGCAGTACTTC.

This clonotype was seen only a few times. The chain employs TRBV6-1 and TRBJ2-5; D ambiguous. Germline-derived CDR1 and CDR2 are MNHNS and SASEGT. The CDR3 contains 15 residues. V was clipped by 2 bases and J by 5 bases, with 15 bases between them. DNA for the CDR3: TGTGCCAGCAGTGAATCTTGGAGAACGGGCGAGACCCAGTACTTC. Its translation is CASSESWRTGETQYF.

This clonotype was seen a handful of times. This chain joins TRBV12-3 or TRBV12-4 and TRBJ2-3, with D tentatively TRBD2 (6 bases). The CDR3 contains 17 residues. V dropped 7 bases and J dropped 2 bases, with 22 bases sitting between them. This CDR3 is CASIPRVGSGSTDTQYF. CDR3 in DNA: TGTGCCAGCATCCCACGCGTGGGTAGCGGTTCCACAGATACGCAGTATTTT.

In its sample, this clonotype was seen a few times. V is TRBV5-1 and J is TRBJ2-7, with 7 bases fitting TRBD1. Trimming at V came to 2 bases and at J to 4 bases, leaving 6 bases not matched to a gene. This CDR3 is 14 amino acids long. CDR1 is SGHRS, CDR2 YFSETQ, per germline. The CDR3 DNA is TGCGCCAGCAGCTTCACAGGGGATGGGTACGAGCAGTACTTC. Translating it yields CASSFTGDGYEQYF.

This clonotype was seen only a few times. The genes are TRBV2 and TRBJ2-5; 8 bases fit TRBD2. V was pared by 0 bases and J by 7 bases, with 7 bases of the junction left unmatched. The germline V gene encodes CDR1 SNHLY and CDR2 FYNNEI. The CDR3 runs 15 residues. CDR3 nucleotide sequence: TGTGCCAGCAGTGAAGCCTCGGGAGGGCCGGTGACCCAGTACTTC. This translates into CASSEASGGPVTQYF.

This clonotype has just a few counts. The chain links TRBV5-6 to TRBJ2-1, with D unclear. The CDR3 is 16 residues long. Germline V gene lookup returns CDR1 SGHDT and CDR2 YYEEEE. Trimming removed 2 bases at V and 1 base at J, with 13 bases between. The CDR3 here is CASSFFGPISYNEQFF. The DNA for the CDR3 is TGTGCCAGCAGCTTTTTTGGACCTATATCCTACAATGAGCAGTTCTTC.

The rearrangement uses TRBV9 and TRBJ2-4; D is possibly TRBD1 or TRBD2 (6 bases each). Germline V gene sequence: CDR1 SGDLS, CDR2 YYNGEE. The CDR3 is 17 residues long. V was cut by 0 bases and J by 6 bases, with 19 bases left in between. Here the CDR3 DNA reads TGTGCCAGCAGCGTAGCTGCTAGCGCCAAAGGGGGAAACATTCAGTACTTC. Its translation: CASSVAASAKGGNIQYF.

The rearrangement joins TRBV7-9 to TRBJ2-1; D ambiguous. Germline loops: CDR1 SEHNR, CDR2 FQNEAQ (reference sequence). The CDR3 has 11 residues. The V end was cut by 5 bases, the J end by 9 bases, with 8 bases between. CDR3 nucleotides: TGTGCCAGCAGCACAGCTGGTGAGCAGTTCTTC. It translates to CASSTAGEQFF.

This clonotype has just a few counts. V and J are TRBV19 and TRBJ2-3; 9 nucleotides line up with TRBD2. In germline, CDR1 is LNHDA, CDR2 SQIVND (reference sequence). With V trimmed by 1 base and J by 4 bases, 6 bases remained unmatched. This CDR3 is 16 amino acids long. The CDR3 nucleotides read TGTGCCAGTAGTATAGGACCAGCGGGAGGTGCAGATACGCAGTATTTT. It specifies CASSIGPAGGADTQYF.

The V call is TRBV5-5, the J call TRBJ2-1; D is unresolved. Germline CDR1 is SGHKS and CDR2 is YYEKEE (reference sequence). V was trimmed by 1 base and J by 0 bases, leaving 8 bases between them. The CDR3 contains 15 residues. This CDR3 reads CASSLQYGSYNEQFF. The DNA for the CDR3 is TGTGCCAGCAGCTTGCAATACGGCTCCTACAATGAGCAGTTCTTC.

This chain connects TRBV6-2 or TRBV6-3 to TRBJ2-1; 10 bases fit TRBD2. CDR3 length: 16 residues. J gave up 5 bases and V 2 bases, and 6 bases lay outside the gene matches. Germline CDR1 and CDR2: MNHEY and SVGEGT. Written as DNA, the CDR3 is TGTGCCAGCAGTTACCTCACGGGACTAGCGAACAATGAGCAGTTCTTC. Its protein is CASSYLTGLANNEQFF.

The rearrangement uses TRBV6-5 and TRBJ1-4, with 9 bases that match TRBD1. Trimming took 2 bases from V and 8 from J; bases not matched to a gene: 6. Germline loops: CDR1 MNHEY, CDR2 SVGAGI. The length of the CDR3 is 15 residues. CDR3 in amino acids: CASSYGTGGAEKLFF. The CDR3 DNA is TGTGCCAGCAGTTACGGTACAGGGGGCGCGGAAAAACTGTTTTTT.

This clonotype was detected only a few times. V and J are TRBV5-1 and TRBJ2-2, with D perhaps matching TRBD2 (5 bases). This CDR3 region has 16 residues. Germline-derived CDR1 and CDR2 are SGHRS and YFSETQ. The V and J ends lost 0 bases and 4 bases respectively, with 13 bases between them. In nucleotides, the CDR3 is TGCGCCAGCAGCTTGGAGGGCCGACGGGGCACCGGGGAGCTGTTTTTT. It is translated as CASSLEGRRGTGELFF.

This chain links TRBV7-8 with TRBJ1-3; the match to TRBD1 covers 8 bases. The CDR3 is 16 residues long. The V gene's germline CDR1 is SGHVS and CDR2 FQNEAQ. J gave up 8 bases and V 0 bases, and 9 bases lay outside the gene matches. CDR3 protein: CASSLAGTGLGYTIYF. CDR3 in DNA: TGTGCCAGCAGCTTAGCTGGGACAGGACTCGGGTACACCATATATTTT.

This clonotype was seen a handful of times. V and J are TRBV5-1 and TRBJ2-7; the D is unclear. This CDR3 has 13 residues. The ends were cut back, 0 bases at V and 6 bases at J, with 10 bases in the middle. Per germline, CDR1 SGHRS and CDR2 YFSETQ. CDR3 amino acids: CASSLEVSPEQYF. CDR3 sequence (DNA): TGCGCCAGCAGCTTGGAGGTATCCCCCGAGCAGTACTTC.